A single sample is the source of the 25 T cell receptor beta chains below, sequenced in a study of radiation and T cells in renal cell carcinoma. The protocol was immunoSEQ multiplex PCR, while the TCRdb copy is restricted to in-frame clones and leaves out a portion. Of more than 15,000 clones listed, 45% to 70% were seen once; the top ten hold about 10%. This sample's treatment: treatment-naive control, cytoreductive nephrectomy. The sequenced sample was tumor tissue, obtained from a patient whose treatment was nephrectomy without radiotherapy. These receptors were taken from a man aged 45-60 years with renal cell carcinoma.

The chain is built from TRBV7-8 and TRBJ2-7; D possibly corresponds to TRBD2 (6 bases). Germline values: CDR1 SGHVS, CDR2 FQNEAQ. The CDR3 contains 15 residues. Trimming removed 5 bases from V and 1 base from J, with 15 bases in between. The CDR3 protein is CASSQDYEESYEQYF. For the CDR3, the DNA is TGTGCCAGCAGCCAGGACTACGAAGAGTCCTACGAGCAGTACTTC.

This clone was counted between two and nine times. This chain joins TRBV7-9 and TRBJ2-5; perhaps TRBD2 as D (6 bases). The V gene lost 5 bases and the J gene lost 7 bases, with 20 bases spanning the gap. Germline V gives CDR1 SEHNR, CDR2 FQNEAQ (reference sequence). This CDR3 comprises 15 residues. CDR3 DNA sequence: TGTGCCAGCAGCCCTCCTAGGACCGCGGAGGGGACCCAGTACTTC. This encodes CASSPPRTAEGTQYF.

This clone was observed a few times. This chain joins TRBV29-1 and TRBJ1-5, with D unclear. CDR3 length: 9 residues. With 8 bases removed from V and 9 bases from J, the gap between germline ends came to 8 bases. Looked up from germline, CDR1 is SQVTM and CDR2 is ANQGSEA. CDR3 bases: TGCAGCTTCAACGGGCCCCAGCATTTT. Its translation is CSFNGPQHF.

This chain connects TRBV7-9 to TRBJ1-4, with a tentative D call TRBD1 (5 bases). Germline V lookup: CDR1 SEHNR, CDR2 FQNEAQ (reference sequence). The CDR3 is 14 amino acids. The V and J ends lost 4 bases and 2 bases respectively, with 8 bases between them. For the CDR3, the DNA is TGTGCCAGCAGCTCCAGGGATACTAATGAAAAACTGTTTTTT. It translates to CASSSRDTNEKLFF.

The J gene is TRBJ2-3, the V gene TRBV27; TRBD2 matches 8 bases. Germline values: CDR1 MNHEY, CDR2 SMNVEV (reference sequence). This CDR3 has 15 residues. The J segment lost 2 bases and the V segment lost 5 bases, leaving 6 bases of the junction unmatched. In DNA form, the CDR3 reads TGTGCCAGCAGTGTACTAGCGGACTTCACAGATACGCAGTATTTT. Translation: CASSVLADFTDTQYF.

This clone was recorded a few times. The chain recombines TRBV4-1 with TRBJ1-5, with 9 bases lining up with TRBD1. Germline assignment: CDR1 MGHRA and CDR2 YSYEKL. V was pared by 4 bases and J by 5 bases, with 6 bases of the junction left unmatched. The CDR3 sequence is 15 residues long. The DNA for the CDR3 is TGCGCCAGCAGCCTGACGGACAGGGGTTATCAGCCCCAGCATTTT. Residues: CASSLTDRGYQPQHF.

In this sample, this clone turned up many times. J is TRBJ1-4 and V is TRBV27; D might be TRBD1 (5 bases). CDR3 length equals 16 residues. Trimming removed 5 bases at V and 8 bases at J, with 21 bases between. Germline values: CDR1 MNHEY, CDR2 SMNVEV (reference sequence). The CDR3 loop reads CASSPFGRGGQEKLFF. CDR3 sequence (DNA): TGTGCCAGCAGTCCCTTCGGACGGGGGGGTCAGGAAAAACTGTTTTTT.

The CDR3 DNA sequence: TGTGCCAGCAGCTTGGTGGGGGACAGGGATGAGCAGTTCTTC. Its protein is CASSLVGDRDEQFF. This chain uses TRBV5-6 with TRBJ2-1; 9 bases fit TRBD1. Germline CDR1 is SGHDT and CDR2 is YYEEEE. V shed 0 bases and J 8 bases; nucleotides not matched to a gene: 3. CDR3 length: 14 residues.

The chain employs TRBV27 and TRBJ1-5; no clear D. Trimming removed 5 bases from V and 2 bases from J, with 16 bases in between. The CDR3 contains 16 residues. Germline assignment: CDR1 MNHEY and CDR2 SMNVEV (reference sequence). CDR3 DNA sequence: TGTGCCAGCAGTCCCTCGACCGCGTCGGGCAATCAGCCCCAGCATTTT. Amino acid sequence: CASSPSTASGNQPQHF.

V usage is TRBV15 and J usage is TRBJ1-5; maybe TRBD1 (5 bases). Trimming took 4 bases from V and 0 from J, leaving 13 bases between them. The CDR3 length is 16 residues. The germline V gene has CDR1 LNHNV and CDR2 YYDKDF (reference sequence). The chain's CDR3 is CATSKGRQGSNQPQHF. CDR3 nucleotides: TGTGCCACCAGCAAAGGAAGGCAGGGTAGCAATCAGCCCCAGCATTTT.

This rearrangement joins TRBV7-9 to TRBJ1-5; 7 bases align to TRBD1. The CDR3 is 16 amino acids. The V and J ends lost 3 bases and 4 bases, in that order; junction bases with no gene match: 9. Germline CDR1 reads SEHNR; CDR2 reads FQNEAQ (reference sequence). The CDR3 reads CASSLGGQVLNQPQHF. The CDR3 coding sequence is TGTGCCAGCAGCTTGGGAGGACAGGTTCTAAATCAGCCCCAGCATTTT. Drawing the rest from reference TRBV7-9 and TRBJ1-5, the complete variable domain is DTGVSQNPRHKITKRGQNVTFRCDPISEHNRLYWYRQTLGQGPEFLTYFQNEAQLEKSRLLSDRFSAERPKGSFSTLEIQRTEQGDSAMYLCASSLGGQVLNQPQHFGDGTRLSIL.

CDR3 in DNA: TGCAGCACTTCAATTCCCCTGGGCAACAATGAGCAGTTCTTC. It encodes CSTSIPLGNNEQFF. V and J are TRBV29-1 and TRBJ2-1; no clear D. Germline CDR1 and CDR2: SQVTM and ANQGSEA. The CDR3 spans 14 residues. The ends were cut back, 8 bases at V and 5 bases at J, with 19 bases in the middle.

The V and J genes are TRBV14 and TRBJ2-3; TRBD2 aligns across 10 bases. The CDR3 has 14 amino acids. CDR1 is SGHDN, CDR2 FVKESK, per germline. V shed 8 bases and J 3 bases; nucleotides not matched to a gene: 5. The CDR3 reads CASDERGGTDTQYF. The CDR3 DNA is TGTGCCAGCGACGAGCGGGGGGGAACAGATACGCAGTATTTT.

This clone was observed at least ten times. The chain combines TRBV19 with TRBJ2-5, with TRBD2 matching over 11 bases. The germline CDR1 and CDR2 sequences are LNHDA and SQIVND (reference sequence). V lost 2 bases to trimming and J lost 4 bases; unmatched junction nucleotides: 3. This CDR3 spans 15 amino acids. In nucleotides, the CDR3 is TGTGCCAGTAGTATAACTAGCGGGAGTCTAGAGACCCAGTACTTC. Translating it yields CASSITSGSLETQYF.

The chain carries TRBV2 and TRBJ2-3; 10 nucleotides line up with TRBD2. CDR1 is SNHLY and CDR2 is FYNNEI in the germline V gene. With 5 bases clipped from V and 1 base from J, the junction kept 6 bases outside the gene matches. The CDR3 has 16 residues. The CDR3 DNA reads TGTGCCAGCAGTCGTCTAGCGGGAGTCGGCACAGATACGCAGTATTTT. It yields the protein CASSRLAGVGTDTQYF.

V usage is TRBV9 and J usage is TRBJ1-2; D possibly corresponds to TRBD1 (6 bases). CDR3 size: 16 residues. Trimming left V 4 bases short and J 4 bases short, with 20 bases between. Per the germline V gene, CDR1 is SGDLS and CDR2 is YYNGEE. In DNA form, the CDR3 reads TGTGCCAGCAGCCAGACCGGGCGGGGGCCCGGCTATGGCTACACCTTC. It encodes CASSQTGRGPGYGYTF. The whole variable domain, filled in from reference TRBV9 and TRBJ1-2, reads DSGVTQTPKHLITATGQRVTLRCSPRSGDLSVYWYQQSLDQGLQFLIQYYNGEERAKGNILERFSAQQFPDLHSELNLSSLELGDSALYFCASSQTGRGPGYGYTFGSGTRLTVV.

The rearrangement uses TRBV19 and TRBJ2-7, with a possible D match to TRBD2 (6 bases). There are 14 residues in the CDR3. Germline V gene lookup returns CDR1 LNHDA and CDR2 SQIVND (reference sequence). Trimming removed 5 bases at V and 6 bases at J, with 17 bases between. The CDR3 nucleotides read TGTGCCAGTAGTCCGGGGACTGAGGAGGGCGAGCAGTACTTC. This translates into CASSPGTEEGEQYF.

The CDR3 DNA follows: TGTGCCAGCAGCTTAGGGGGACAGGGTGCGAACACTGAAGCTTTCTTT. Encoded protein: CASSLGGQGANTEAFF. The V call is TRBV7-8, the J call TRBJ1-1, with 9 bases that match TRBD1. The CDR3 totals 16 residues. The ends lost 1 base at V and 1 base at J; junction bases unmatched: 4. Germline CDR1 reads SGHVS; CDR2 reads FQNEAQ.

In DNA form, the CDR3 reads TGTGCCAGCAGCTTGTGGAGCCAGGGGCGGACCGGGGAGCTGTTTTTT. The encoded protein is CASSLWSQGRTGELFF. The V and J genes are TRBV5-5 and TRBJ2-2, with D tentatively TRBD1 (6 bases). The length of the CDR3 is 16 residues. V shed 1 base and J shed 5 bases, with 15 bases lying between them. The germline CDR1 and CDR2 sequences are SGHKS and YYEKEE (reference sequence). Using reference TRBV5-5 and TRBJ2-2 for the parts outside the CDR3, the full variable domain is DAGVTQSPTHLIKTRGQQVTLRCSPISGHKSVSWYQQVLGQGPQFIFQYYEKEERGRGNFPDRFSARQFPNYSSELNVNALLLGDSALYLCASSLWSQGRTGELFFGEGSRLTVL.

The chain has TRBV12-5 and TRBJ1-1; TRBD1 agrees at 11 bases. The ends lost 6 bases at V and 0 bases at J; junction bases unmatched: 12. This CDR3 has 18 amino acids. Germline V gene data show CDR1 as LGHNT and CDR2 as FRNRAP. The CDR3 DNA is TGTGCTAGTGGCGATACAGGACAGGGGGCAGTGATGAACACTGAAGCTTTCTTT. This codes for CASGDTGQGAVMNTEAFF.

This clone rates as medium-sized (0.01 to 0.1%). The genes are TRBV4-2 and TRBJ2-2, with unresolved D. The CDR3 loop spans 12 amino acids. Trimming left V 1 base short and J 7 bases short, with 4 bases between. Per the germline V gene, CDR1 is LGHNA and CDR2 is YNFKEQ. CDR3 region: CASSQGGGELFF. CDR3 nucleotide sequence: TGTGCCAGCAGCCAAGGGGGCGGGGAGCTGTTTTTT.

This clone ranks as medium-sized (0.01 to 0.1%). The rearrangement joins TRBV25-1 to TRBJ1-2; no clear D. CDR1 is MGHDK, CDR2 SYGVNS, per germline. This CDR3 is 14 amino acids long. V lost 6 bases, J lost 1 base, and 12 bases lay in between. For the CDR3, the DNA is TGTGCCAGCAGGGCTAGCCAACTTAACTATGGCTACACCTTC. It codes for CASRASQLNYGYTF.

This clone was counted a single time. CDR3 protein: CASSFGTDYGYTF. In DNA, the CDR3 is TGTGCCAGCAGTTTCGGGACAGACTATGGCTACACCTTC. The rearrangement links TRBV27 to TRBJ1-2; 7 nucleotides match TRBD1. Trimming cost V 3 bases and J 3 bases; bases outside gene matches: 1. CDR3 length: 13 amino acids. Germline V lookup: CDR1 MNHEY, CDR2 SMNVEV (reference sequence).

This chain uses TRBV6-5 with TRBJ2-7; 9 bases fit TRBD2. Germline CDR1 MNHEY, CDR2 SVGAGI. With V trimmed by 9 bases and J by 6 bases, 9 bases remained unmatched. The CDR3 runs to 13 residues. The CDR3 DNA sequence: TGTGCCAGTTCCGGGACTAGCTTCTCCGAGCAGTACTTC. It encodes CASSGTSFSEQYF.

This chain joins TRBV5-1 and TRBJ1-2; D is unresolved. The ends were cut back, 0 bases at V and 3 bases at J, with 12 bases in the middle. The CDR3 spans 15 residues. The V gene's germline CDR1 is SGHRS and CDR2 YFSETQ. In DNA, the CDR3 is TGCGCCAGCAGCTTGGCCAGCCCGAGGGACTATGGCTACACCTTC. Encoded protein: CASSLASPRDYGYTF.